Reported below is one TCR beta chain. Time point denoted: pre-sensitization, week 0. Treatment here: therapeutic diphenylcyclopropenone sensitization with weekly scalp DPC. V lost 3 bases and J 2 bases, leaving 11 bases between the germline ends. This CDR3 is built from 15 residues. From the RACE reads, TCRdb called clonotypes with MiXCR, one entry per CDR3 protein. The repertoire holds roughly 250,000 distinct CDR3 sequences, with 7% to 10% as singletons. This specimen comes from a study of human T cells and chemical hapten exposure. The V call is TRBV12-3 or TRBV12-4, the J call TRBJ1-3; D remains ambiguous. Source: whole blood, taken in connection with sensitization to the hapten diphenylcyclopropenone (DPC). The clonotype originates from a middle-aged woman with alopecia areata. Some clones in this sample may be carry-over from other donors' samples. CDR3 DNA sequence: TGTGCCAGCAGTTTCAGAAGTCCGGCTGGAAACACCATATATTTT. This translates into CASSFRSPAGNTIYF.